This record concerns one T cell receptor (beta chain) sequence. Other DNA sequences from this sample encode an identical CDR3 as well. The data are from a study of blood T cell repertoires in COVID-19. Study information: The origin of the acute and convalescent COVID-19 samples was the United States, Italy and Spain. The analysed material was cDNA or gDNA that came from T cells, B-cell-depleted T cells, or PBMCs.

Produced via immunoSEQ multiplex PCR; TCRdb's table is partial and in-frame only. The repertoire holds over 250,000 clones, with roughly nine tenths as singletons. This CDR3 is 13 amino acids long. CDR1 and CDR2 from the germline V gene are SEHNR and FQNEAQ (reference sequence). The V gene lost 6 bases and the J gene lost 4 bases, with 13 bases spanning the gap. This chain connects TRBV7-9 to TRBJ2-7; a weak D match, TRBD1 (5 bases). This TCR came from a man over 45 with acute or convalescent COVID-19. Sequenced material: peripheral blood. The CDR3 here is CASRQGAGYEQYF. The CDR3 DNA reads TGTGCCAGCAGGCAAGGGGCAGGGTACGAGCAGTACTTC. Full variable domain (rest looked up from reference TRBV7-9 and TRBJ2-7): DTGVSQNPRHKITKRGQNVTFRCDPISEHNRLYWYRQTLGQGPEFLTYFQNEAQLEKSRLLSDRFSAERPKGSFSTLEIQRTEQGDSAMYLCASRQGAGYEQYFGPGTRLTVT.